These T cell receptor beta chains were read from a single sample in a study of radiotherapy plus CTLA-4 blockade in lung cancer. Clones were read by immunoSEQ multiplex PCR, and TCRdb kept only the in-frame ones, dropping some. Among some 110,000 clones listed, 81% were seen once. The source material was peripheral blood, sampled from a patient treated with radiotherapy plus ipilimumab. The receptors shown here come from a human donor with non-small cell lung cancer that progressed on radiotherapy plus ipilimumab. Some clones in this sample may be carry-over from other donors' samples. Both conserved end residues are part of each CDR3. The D gene is left open where the match is weak. Size is stated for part of the rows, as once, few or many counts, or as a class when the clone is expanded.

abundance,d_gene,j_gene,v_gene,CDR3aa,CDR3nt
NA,TRBD1,TRBJ1-4,TRBV2,CASSSMQGVYNEKLFF,TGTGCCAGCAGTTCAATGCAGGGGGTTTATAATGAAAAACTGTTTTTT
NA,NA,TRBJ1-1,TRBV5-1,CASSLSGWSTEAFF,TGCGCCAGTAGCTTGTCCGGGTGGAGCACTGAAGCTTTCTTT
NA,NA,TRBJ1-4,TRBV11-2,CASSATRGGGTNEKLFF,TGTGCCAGCAGCGCAACCAGGGGTGGGGGAACTAATGAAAAACTGTTTTTT
NA,NA,TRBJ1-6,TRBV7-3,CASSLSQQNSPLHF,TGTGCCAGCAGCTTAAGTCAGCAGAATTCACCCCTCCACTTT
NA,TRBD1,TRBJ2-7,TRBV14,CASSQIGTASPLREQYF,TGTGCCAGCAGCCAAATTGGGACAGCCTCACCTCTACGCGAGCAGTACTTC
NA,TRBD1,TRBJ2-7,TRBV7-9,CASSLVTGESDEQYF,TGTGCCAGCAGCTTAGTGACAGGGGAGTCCGACGAGCAGTACTTC
NA,NA,TRBJ2-1,TRBV6-5,CASSYSRFNEQFF,TGTGCCAGCAGTTACTCGAGGTTCAATGAGCAGTTCTTC
NA,NA,TRBJ1-2,TRBV7-2,CASSSRTRNYGYTF,TGTGCCAGCAGCTCTCGGACGCGAAACTATGGCTACACCTTC
NA,TRBD1,TRBJ1-5,TRBV7-8,CASSLGHLRQGLNQPQHF,TGTGCCAGCAGCTTAGGACACCTCCGACAGGGGCTCAATCAGCCCCAGCATTTT
NA,TRBD2,TRBJ2-1,TRBV6-6,CASSYGGAYNEQFF,TGTGCCAGCAGTTACGGGGGGGCCTACAATGAGCAGTTCTTC
NA,NA,TRBJ2-7,TRBV28,CASSLGGGSSYEQYF,TGTGCCAGCAGTCTTGGAGGGGGAAGCTCCTACGAGCAGTACTTC
NA,NA,TRBJ1-1,TRBV5-5,CASSFQGWPEAFF,TGTGCCAGCAGCTTCCAGGGCTGGCCTGAAGCTTTCTTT
once,NA,TRBJ1-1,TRBV11-2,CASSSRGGSNTEAFF,TGTGCCAGCAGCTCTCGCGGGGGTTCCAACACTGAAGCTTTCTTT
NA,NA,TRBJ1-5,TRBV19,CASSGGTGLWGNQPQHF,TGTGCCAGTAGTGGGGGTACAGGGCTTTGGGGCAATCAGCCCCAGCATTTT
NA,NA,TRBJ1-6,TRBV7-2,CASTFTQGEPLHF,TGTGCCAGCACCTTTACACAGGGCGAGCCCCTCCACTTT
NA,NA,TRBJ1-2,TRBV19,CASSIDGQNYGYTF,TGTGCCAGTAGTATTGATGGGCAGAACTATGGCTACACCTTC
NA,NA,TRBJ2-2,TRBV4-2,CASSQDKGSKGELFF,TGTGCCAGCAGCCAAGATAAAGGCAGTAAAGGGGAGCTGTTTTTT
NA,NA,TRBJ2-6,TRBV19,CASDWTGGANVLTF,TGTGCCAGCGATTGGACTGGAGGGGCCAACGTCCTGACTTTC
few,NA,TRBJ2-7,TRBV18,CASSEARTNEQYF,TGTGCCAGCTCAGAAGCTCGGACCAACGAGCAGTACTTC
NA,TRBD1,TRBJ1-1,TRBV27,CATRTGTMNTEAFF,TGTGCCACCAGGACAGGGACCATGAACACTGAAGCTTTCTTT
NA,TRBD1,TRBJ2-7,TRBV4-2,CASSQNRDRGLHEQYF,TGTGCCAGCAGCCAGAACCGGGACAGGGGGCTGCACGAGCAGTACTTC
once,NA,TRBJ1-1,TRBV18,CASSPLDLNTEAFF,TGTGCCAGCTCACCCTTGGATCTTAACACTGAAGCTTTCTTT
NA,NA,TRBJ1-5,TRBV14,CASSQKDCINQPQHF,TGTGCCAGCAGCCAAAAGGACTGTATCAATCAGCCCCAGCATTTT
NA,NA,TRBJ2-7,TRBV7-8,CASSLAGDRIYEQYF,TGTGCCAGCAGCTTAGCAGGGGACCGTATCTACGAGCAGTACTTC
NA,TRBD1,TRBJ1-3,TRBV6-5,CASSNRGHSGNTIYF,TGTGCCAGCAGTAACAGGGGACACTCTGGAAACACCATATATTTT
NA,NA,TRBJ1-2,TRBV7-9,CASSLQQGLGYGYTF,TGTGCCAGCAGTTTGCAACAGGGTCTTGGCTATGGCTACACCTTC
NA,TRBD2,TRBJ2-1,TRBV2,CASSATSGGAGEQFF,TGTGCCAGCAGCGCTACTAGCGGGGGGGCAGGAGAGCAGTTCTTC
few,NA,TRBJ1-3,TRBV9,CASSVEGFSDTIYF,TGTGCCAGCAGCGTAGAAGGGTTTAGCGACACCATATATTTT
NA,NA,TRBJ1-2,TRBV21-1,CAMSDGRENYGYTF,TGTGCCATGAGTGACGGTCGGGAGAACTATGGGTACACCTTC
NA,TRBD1,TRBJ1-6,TRBV27,CASSTNRGGPHNSPLHF,TGTGCCAGCAGCACAAACAGGGGAGGCCCCCATAATTCACCCCTCCACTTT
NA,TRBD1,TRBJ2-2,TRBV7-9,CASSLVAGGYTGELFF,TGTGCCAGCAGCTTAGTTGCAGGGGGCTACACCGGGGAGCTGTTTTTT
NA,NA,TRBJ2-2,TRBV6-6,CASSWSRMNTGELFF,TGTGCCAGCAGCTGGAGCCGGATGAACACCGGGGAGCTGTTTTTT
NA,NA,TRBJ1-1,TRBV30,CAWNIGGNTEAFF,TGTGCCTGGAACATAGGGGGGAACACTGAAGCTTTCTTT
NA,TRBD1,TRBJ2-1,TRBV5-1,CASSVQGNEQFF,TGCGCCAGCAGCGTACAGGGGAATGAGCAGTTCTTC
NA,NA,TRBJ2-7,TRBV28,CASIASGGAGEQYF,TGTGCCAGCATCGCCTCTGGGGGCGCGGGTGAGCAGTACTTC
once,TRBD1,TRBJ2-1,TRBV11-1,CASSGQGANSEQFF,TGTGCCAGCAGCGGACAGGGGGCGAATAGTGAGCAGTTCTTC
NA,NA,TRBJ2-2,TRBV4-1,CASSQVRGLPGELFF,TGCGCCAGCAGCCAAGTCCGGGGGCTTCCCGGGGAGCTGTTTTTT
once,NA,TRBJ2-3,TRBV2,CASSEKSETDTQYF,TGTGCCAGCAGTGAAAAGAGCGAAACAGATACGCAGTATTTT
NA,NA,TRBJ1-3,TRBV11-1,CASSFNGISGNTIYF,TGTGCCAGCAGCTTCAACGGTATCTCTGGAAACACCATATATTTT